These 5 T cell receptor beta chains were all obtained from the same sample, sequenced in a study of OX40 agonist ivuxolimab in advanced cancers. Sequencing used immunoSEQ multiplex PCR; TCRdb keeps in-frame clones, though not all of them. The sample lists fewer than 85,000 clones; 92% were seen once. The sample here was CD4+ or CD8+ T cells sorted from blood, taken in a trial of the OX40 agonist ivuxolimab. These receptors were collected from an adult with an advanced solid tumor such as melanoma, head and neck, liver or kidney cancer.

The rearrangement links TRBV27 to TRBJ1-2; D might be TRBD1 (5 bases). The CDR3 sequence is 13 residues long. Germline V gene sequence: CDR1 MNHEY, CDR2 SMNVEV (reference sequence). V gave up 5 bases and J gave up 0 bases, with 7 bases separating them. This CDR3 is CASSPTANYGYTF. In nucleotides, the CDR3 is TGTGCCAGCAGTCCGACAGCTAACTATGGCTACACCTTC.

This clone appeared once. The chain employs TRBV27 and TRBJ1-2; D is possibly TRBD1 (6 bases). V was clipped by 6 bases and J by 6 bases, with 11 bases between them. Germline CDR1 reads MNHEY; CDR2 reads SMNVEV (reference sequence). This CDR3 has 12 amino acids. The CDR3 bases are TGTGCCAGCAGAACAGGGTTCAATGGCTACACCTTC. It yields the protein CASRTGFNGYTF.

The chain has TRBV6-1 and TRBJ2-7; perhaps TRBD2 as D (6 bases). The CDR3 spans 14 residues. Germline CDR1 is MNHNS and CDR2 is SASEGT. V was clipped by 8 bases and J by 0 bases, with 14 bases between them. DNA of the CDR3: TGTGCCAGCTTACCACGGGGAGGCTCCTACGAGCAGTACTTC. This gives the protein CASLPRGGSYEQYF.

The J gene is TRBJ2-5, the V gene TRBV11-2; D not certain. The CDR3 runs 11 residues. Germline CDR1 SGHAT, CDR2 FQNNGV. Deletions cut 1 base from V and 4 bases from J, with 1 base between. Written as DNA, the CDR3 is TGTGCCAGCAGCTTAGGAGAGACCCAGTACTTC. Its protein is CASSLGETQYF.

This clone is a singleton in its sample. The chain carries TRBV9 and TRBJ1-3; 9 nucleotides align to TRBD1. Germline loops: CDR1 SGDLS, CDR2 YYNGEE. Trimming at V came to 5 bases and at J to 2 bases, leaving 5 bases not matched to a gene. The length of the CDR3 is 15 residues. CDR3 sequence (DNA): TGTGCCAGCAGGGGGACAGGGAATACTGGAAACACCATATATTTT. Encoded protein: CASRGTGNTGNTIYF.